A selection of T cell receptor beta chains follows, all from one sample in a study of STAT5B mutations in CD4+ large granular lymphocyte leukemia. The assay was immunoSEQ multiplex PCR, and TCRdb's table has in-frame clones only and misses some. The repertoire holds 45,000 or so clones, with 70% to 90% as singletons. The material sequenced was CD4+ T cells from blood buffy coats. Every receptor here comes from a human donor in good health. Each CDR3 is given with its conserved first and last residue. D genes are given only for firm matches. The size of a clone is reported for some rows only, either as once, few or many, or as a class for expanded clones.

D	V	size	length	J	CDR3	DNA
NA	TRBV7-9	once	15	TRBJ2-3	CASSFRQYSTDTQYF	TGTGCCAGCAGCTTCAGACAGTATAGCACAGATACGCAGTATTTT
NA	TRBV4-3	NA	16	TRBJ1-2	CASSQDLAGGDYGYTF	TGCGCCAGCAGCCAAGATCTGGCGGGGGGTGACTATGGCTACACCTTC
NA	TRBV6-6	NA	16	TRBJ1-2	CASVSRRGEGHYGYTF	TGTGCCAGTGTGTCCCGACGGGGGGAGGGGCACTATGGCTACACCTTC
NA	TRBV15	NA	15	TRBJ2-1	CATSRVVGTYNEQFF	TGTGCCACCAGCAGAGTGGTCGGGACCTACAATGAGCAGTTCTTC
NA	TRBV7-2	NA	14	TRBJ2-7	CASSPVGPPYEQYF	TGTGCCAGCAGCCCCGTGGGACCGCCTTACGAGCAGTACTTC
NA	TRBV6-1	NA	16	TRBJ2-5	CASSEAGGIVRETQYF	TGTGCCAGCAGTGAAGCTGGGGGCATAGTAAGAGAGACCCAGTACTTC
NA	TRBV4-2	NA	14	TRBJ1-5	CASSQGDTNQPQHF	TGTGCCAGCAGCCAAGGGGACACGAATCAGCCCCAGCATTTT
TRBD2	TRBV5-1	NA	14	TRBJ2-3	CASSLAGSTDTQYF	TGCGCCAGCAGCCTAGCGGGGAGCACAGATACGCAGTATTTT
NA	TRBV5-6	once	15	TRBJ2-7	CASSLKGTLLYEQYF	TGTGCCAGCAGCCTGAAAGGGACGCTCCTCTACGAGCAGTACTTC
NA	TRBV2	once	12	TRBJ1-1	CASSIWNTEAFF	TGTGCCAGCAGTATATGGAACACTGAAGCTTTCTTT
TRBD2	TRBV2	once	15	TRBJ2-7	CASSRLAASLYEQYF	TGTGCCAGCAGTCGACTAGCGGCCAGCCTCTACGAGCAGTACTTC
NA	TRBV5-6	NA	14	TRBJ1-2	CASSIRGPTYGYTF	TGTGCCAGCAGCATCAGGGGACCCACCTATGGCTACACCTTC
TRBD2	TRBV9	NA	17	TRBJ2-1	CASSVGAGGGSGGVQFF	TGTGCCAGCAGCGTAGGCGCGGGAGGTGGTTCTGGTGGTGTGCAGTTCTTC
TRBD2	TRBV25-1	once	16	TRBJ2-7	CASSEGLAGGMLEQYF	TGTGCCAGCAGTGAGGGACTAGCGGGCGGTATGCTCGAGCAGTACTTC
NA	TRBV27	once	10	TRBJ2-5	CASSLKTQYF	TGTGCCAGCAGTTTGAAGACCCAGTACTTC
NA	TRBV19	NA	15	TRBJ1-2	CASSSKGLNVYGYTF	TGTGCCAGTAGTTCTAAGGGATTAAATGTCTATGGCTACACCTTC
NA	TRBV11-2	NA	15	TRBJ2-1	CASSLEASTYNEQFF	TGTGCCAGCAGCTTAGAGGCTAGTACCTACAATGAGCAGTTCTTC
NA	TRBV6-4	NA	15	TRBJ2-1	CASSWAAGLYNEQFF	TGTGCCAGTTCGTGGGCTGCGGGCCTGTACAATGAGCAGTTCTTC
TRBD2	TRBV6-1	NA	16	TRBJ2-1	CASSEVAGNSYNEQFF	TGTGCCAGCAGTGAGGTAGCGGGAAACTCCTACAATGAGCAGTTCTTC
NA	TRBV28	NA	14	TRBJ1-5	CASSPATGNQPQHF	TGTGCCAGCAGTCCCGCAACGGGCAATCAGCCCCAGCATTTT
NA	TRBV5-1	NA	15	TRBJ2-7	CASSLSGQTPYEQYF	TGCGCCAGCAGCTTGTCCGGACAGACGCCCTACGAGCAGTACTTC
TRBD2	TRBV12-5	NA	16	TRBJ2-1	CASSPGLAGVGHEQFF	TGTGCTAGTTCCCCCGGACTAGCGGGAGTGGGACATGAGCAGTTCTTC
TRBD1	TRBV6-6	NA	14	TRBJ2-7	CASSGTGGVYEQYF	TGTGCCAGCAGCGGGACAGGGGGAGTCTACGAGCAGTACTTC
NA	TRBV6-5	NA	14	TRBJ1-1	CASSYRGHVTEAFF	TGTGCCAGCAGTTACCGGGGACATGTCACTGAAGCTTTCTTT
NA	TRBV5-1	NA	14	TRBJ2-6	CASSPPGRGDVLTF	TGCGCCAGCAGCCCCCCGGGCAGGGGGGACGTCCTGACTTTC
NA	TRBV5-1	NA	16	TRBJ1-1	CASSLRGGRQNTEAFF	TGCGCCAGCAGCTTGCGGGGGGGGAGACAAAACACTGAAGCTTTCTTT
TRBD2	TRBV29-1	NA	15	TRBJ2-1	CSVEPVASGRNEQFF	TGCAGCGTTGAACCGGTGGCTAGCGGACGCAATGAGCAGTTCTTC